Presented here are 24 T cell receptor beta chains from one specimen sequenced in a study of blood T cell repertoires in COVID-19. Profiled with immunoSEQ multiplex PCR; TCRdb holds only in-frame clones, not every one. Here the sample spans tens of thousands of clones, 89% being singletons. The source material was peripheral blood. All receptors come from a human donor in a cohort sampled during active COVID-19.

The genes are TRBV5-3 and TRBJ1-2; D uncertain. TRBV5-3 is annotated as an ORF whose role is uncertain. This CDR3 comprises 14 residues. V was shortened by 0 bases and J by 8 bases, with 14 bases between the two germline ends. CDR3: CARSLGYREWGYTF. In DNA, the CDR3 is TGTGCCAGAAGCTTGGGGTATAGGGAGTGGGGCTACACCTTC.

This chain links TRBV6-1 with TRBJ2-3, with D possibly TRBD1 on 6 matching bases. Trimming removed 3 bases at V and 2 bases at J, with 15 bases between. Germline CDR1 MNHNS, CDR2 SASEGT. This CDR3 has 16 residues. CDR3 sequence (DNA): TGTGCCAGCAGTGACGGGCAGGGGATGTTCACAGATACGCAGTATTTT. Amino acid sequence: CASSDGQGMFTDTQYF.

The sample holds one count of this clone. The rearrangement uses TRBV6-6 and TRBJ2-7, with 7 bases matching TRBD2. V dropped 0 bases and J dropped 3; count of bases not matched to a gene: 8. The length of the CDR3 is 16 residues. The germline V gene has CDR1 MNHNY and CDR2 SVGAGI (reference sequence). The CDR3, as DNA: TGTGCCAGCAGTTACTCGTCCCCGGGGGACTACTACGAGCAGTACTTC. Its protein product is CASSYSSPGDYYEQYF.

The genes are TRBV5-6 and TRBJ1-1; D is undetermined. Looked up from germline, CDR1 is SGHDT and CDR2 is YYEEEE. Trimming shortened V by 2 bases and J by 0 bases, and 5 bases separated the two germline ends. The CDR3 spans 13 residues. The CDR3 DNA sequence: TGTGCCAGCAGCTTTACTATGAACACTGAAGCTTTCTTT. Protein product: CASSFTMNTEAFF. The full variable domain, completed using reference TRBV5-6 and TRBJ1-1, is DAGVTQSPTHLIKTRGQQVTLRCSPKSGHDTVSWYQQALGQGPQFIFQYYEEEERQRGNFPDRFSGHQFPNYSSELNVNALLLGDSALYLCASSFTMNTEAFFGQGTRLTVV.

V gene TRBV4-3 combines with J gene TRBJ2-1, with 15 bases lining up with TRBD2. V was clipped by 1 base and J by 6 bases; unmatched bases: 7. Germline-derived CDR1 and CDR2 are LGHNA and YSLEER. The CDR3 sequence is 18 residues long. The CDR3 DNA reads TGCGCCAGCAGCCAAGGGACTAGCGGGGGGGTTCTAGCCAATGAGCAGTTCTTC. Residues: CASSQGTSGGVLANEQFF.

This chain connects TRBV5-1 to TRBJ2-5; 7 positions match TRBD1. Germline-derived CDR1 and CDR2 are SGHRS and YFSETQ. The J segment lost 1 base and the V segment lost 2 bases, leaving 5 bases of the junction unmatched. The length of the CDR3 is 15 residues. The CDR3 sequence: CASSFRTGLQETQYF. CDR3 DNA sequence: TGCGCCAGCAGCTTCCGGACAGGCCTCCAAGAGACCCAGTACTTC.

The sample holds one count of this clone. The chain is built from TRBV19 and TRBJ2-7; TRBD2 aligns across 11 bases. Germline V gene lookup returns CDR1 LNHDA and CDR2 SQIVND (reference sequence). The CDR3 has 14 residues. V lost 5 bases, J lost 4 bases, and 4 bases stayed unmatched. DNA of the CDR3: TGTGCCAGTAGTCCCGGGACTAGCGGTTACGAGCAGTACTTC. Translated, it gives CASSPGTSGYEQYF.

V and J are TRBV7-9 and TRBJ1-2; D gene uncertain. The CDR3 is 12 amino acids. Between the trimmed V and J ends, which lost 4 bases and 8 bases, there was a span of 11 bases. Germline V gene lookup returns CDR1 SEHNR and CDR2 FQNEAQ (reference sequence). Here the CDR3 reads CASSSVSVGYTF. The DNA for the CDR3 is TGTGCCAGCAGCTCCGTTAGCGTGGGCTACACCTTC.

The chain uses TRBV4-3 and TRBJ1-1; D is unclear. V was shortened by 0 bases and J by 0 bases, with 14 bases between the two germline ends. This CDR3 is built from 17 residues. Germline assignment: CDR1 LGHNA and CDR2 YSLEER. DNA for the CDR3: TGCGCCAGCAGCCAAGATCTAGGCAGAAGTATGAACACTGAAGCTTTCTTT. Translating gives CASSQDLGRSMNTEAFF.

The V and J genes are TRBV29-1 and TRBJ1-2, with 10 bases aligning to TRBD1. Per the germline V gene, CDR1 is SQVTM and CDR2 is ANQGSEA. V lost 7 bases and J lost 8; bases outside the gene matches: 4. The CDR3 sequence is 11 residues long. CDR3 DNA sequence: TGCAGCGCCGGGACAGGGGAGGGCTACACCTTC. It translates to CSAGTGEGYTF.

This clone was seen a few times. The chain is built from TRBV10-3 and TRBJ1-1; D is perhaps TRBD1 (6 bases). The CDR3 covers 13 residues. The germline V gene has CDR1 ENHRY and CDR2 SYGVKD. The V end was cut by 6 bases, the J end by 3 bases, with 11 bases between. The CDR3: CAISPQGHTEAFF. Here the CDR3 DNA reads TGTGCCATCAGCCCACAGGGACACACTGAAGCTTTCTTT.

This chain joins TRBV29-1 and TRBJ2-7; 14 bases map to TRBD2. Germline-derived CDR1 and CDR2 are SQVTM and ANQGSEA. CDR3 length equals 17 residues. The V and J ends lost 4 bases and 7 bases, in that order; junction bases with no gene match: 15. The CDR3 protein is CSVGSGPGLAGVKEQYF. CDR3 bases: TGCAGCGTTGGCAGCGGGCCGGGACTAGCGGGGGTGAAAGAGCAGTACTTC.

This chain uses TRBV9 with TRBJ1-1; D is unresolved. The CDR3 contains 14 residues. CDR1 and CDR2 (germline): SGDLS, YYNGEE. With 3 bases removed from V and 3 bases from J, the gap between germline ends came to 12 bases. The CDR3 here is CASSETQAYTEAFF. CDR3 nucleotide sequence: TGTGCCAGCAGCGAGACCCAGGCCTACACTGAAGCTTTCTTT.

The chain recombines TRBV27 with TRBJ1-1; 7 bases match TRBD1. Germline V gene sequence: CDR1 MNHEY, CDR2 SMNVEV (reference sequence). The CDR3 spans 15 residues. The V segment lost 5 bases and the J segment 5 bases; nucleotides outside the gene matches: 11. The CDR3 bases are TGTGCCAGCAGTCCCTCCGTCCAGGGGGTTACTGAAGCTTTCTTT. Its translation: CASSPSVQGVTEAFF.

This clone was detected a few times. V is TRBV27 and J is TRBJ2-2, with D maybe TRBD2 (5 bases). The CDR3 loop spans 14 amino acids. V was trimmed by 5 bases and J by 8 bases, leaving 15 bases between them. Germline CDR1 MNHEY, CDR2 SMNVEV (reference sequence). The DNA of the CDR3 is TGTGCCAGCAGTCCGGCCCCGGGAAGGGGGGAGCTGTTTTTT. Its translation: CASSPAPGRGELFF.

The chain has TRBV7-2 and TRBJ1-6; 9 nucleotides align to TRBD1. V was clipped by 8 bases and J by 10 bases; unmatched bases: 15. Germline-derived CDR1 and CDR2 are SGHTA and FQGNSA. The CDR3 loop spans 16 amino acids. This CDR3 reads CASARRTGDSLSPLHF. The CDR3 DNA is TGTGCCAGCGCTCGAAGGACAGGGGATAGTCTCTCACCCCTCCACTTT.

This sequence joins TRBV12-2 and TRBJ1-5. TRBV12-2 constitutes a pseudogene. This CDR3 has 18 amino acids. CDR3 nucleotide sequence: TGTGCAAGTCGCTTAGCGGTAGGGAGCCCCTACCGCAATCAGCCCCAGCATTTT. This gives the protein CASRLAVGSPYRNQPQHF.

The rearrangement joins TRBV9 to TRBJ2-1; 10 nucleotides match TRBD1. The junction had 10 bases not matched to a gene; V was cut back by 3 bases and J by 10 bases. Germline V gene sequence: CDR1 SGDLS, CDR2 YYNGEE. This CDR3 spans 15 amino acids. CDR3: CASSDRTGGTQEQFF. CDR3 in DNA: TGTGCCAGCAGCGATCGGACAGGGGGGACTCAAGAGCAGTTCTTC. Together with reference TRBV9 and TRBJ2-1, the CDR3 gives the full variable domain: DSGVTQTPKHLITATGQRVTLRCSPRSGDLSVYWYQQSLDQGLQFLIQYYNGEERAKGNILERFSAQQFPDLHSELNLSSLELGDSALYFCASSDRTGGTQEQFFGPGTRLTVL.

This sequence joins TRBV18 and TRBJ2-7; 8 bases match TRBD1. With 3 bases clipped from V and 6 bases from J, the junction kept 4 bases outside the gene matches. The CDR3 has 13 residues. Germline-derived CDR1 and CDR2 are KGHSH and LQKENI. CDR3 in amino acids: CASSPGQGSEQYF. The CDR3 DNA is TGTGCCAGCTCACCCGGACAGGGTAGCGAGCAGTACTTC.

In its sample, this clone was seen a few times. The chain has TRBV27 and TRBJ2-7; D possibly corresponds to TRBD1 (6 bases). V dropped 2 bases and J dropped 0 bases, with 14 bases sitting between them. The CDR3 has 16 residues. The germline gives CDR1 MNHEY, CDR2 SMNVEV (reference sequence). CDR3 bases: TGTGCCAGCAGTTTAAATTCGGGCAGGGGCTCCTACGAGCAGTACTTC. It encodes CASSLNSGRGSYEQYF.

V and J are TRBV12-3 or TRBV12-4 and TRBJ2-7; weak D call: TRBD2 (6 bases). Between the trimmed V and J ends, which lost 6 bases and 1 base, there was a span of 10 bases. The CDR3 extends over 13 amino acids. CDR3 protein: CASSTGVSYEQYF. The CDR3 region has the DNA TGTGCCAGCAGCACGGGAGTTTCCTACGAGCAGTACTTC.

The chain couples TRBV11-2 to TRBJ2-7, with TRBD1 as a possible D gene (7 bases). Germline lookup yields CDR1 SGHAT and CDR2 FQNNGV. This CDR3 contains 14 residues. The V end was cut by 10 bases, the J end by 2 bases, with 18 bases between. CDR3 in amino acids: CAISRQGLAYEQYF. The DNA for the CDR3 is TGTGCCATTTCGAGACAGGGACTCGCCTACGAGCAGTACTTC.

As DNA, the CDR3 is TGTGCCAGCAGCTCGGGACAGACTAGCAATCAGCCCCAGCATTTT. Translated, it gives CASSSGQTSNQPQHF. The chain is built from TRBV7-2 and TRBJ1-5; 7 bases are shared with TRBD1. The germline V gene has CDR1 SGHTA and CDR2 FQGNSA. The length of the CDR3 is 15 residues. Trimming took 4 bases from V and 0 from J; bases not matched to a gene: 3.

V gene TRBV12-3 or TRBV12-4 combines with J gene TRBJ2-2; a weak D match, TRBD1 (5 bases). The CDR3 is made up of 12 amino acids. Trimming left V 5 bases short and J 5 bases short, with 6 bases between. The CDR3 spells CASSQGTGELFF. For the CDR3, the DNA is TGTGCCAGCAGTCAGGGTACCGGGGAGCTGTTTTTT.